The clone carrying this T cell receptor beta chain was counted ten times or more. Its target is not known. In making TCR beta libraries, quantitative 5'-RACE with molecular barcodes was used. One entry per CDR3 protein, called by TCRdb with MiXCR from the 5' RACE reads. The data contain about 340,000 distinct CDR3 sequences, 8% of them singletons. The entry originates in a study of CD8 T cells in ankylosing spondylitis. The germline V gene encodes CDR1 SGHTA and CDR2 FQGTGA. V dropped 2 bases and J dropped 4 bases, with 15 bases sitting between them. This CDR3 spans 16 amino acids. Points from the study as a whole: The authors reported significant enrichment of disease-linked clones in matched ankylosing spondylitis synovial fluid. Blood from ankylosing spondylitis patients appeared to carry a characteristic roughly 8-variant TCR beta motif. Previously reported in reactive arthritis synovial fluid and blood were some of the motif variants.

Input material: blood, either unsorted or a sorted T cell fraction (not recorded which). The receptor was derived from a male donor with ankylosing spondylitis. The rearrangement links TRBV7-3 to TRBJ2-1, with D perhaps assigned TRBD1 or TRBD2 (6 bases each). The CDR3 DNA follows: TGTGCCAGCAGCTTATGGGGCGGGACAAATTACAATGAGCAGTTCTTC. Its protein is CASSLWGGTNYNEQFF.